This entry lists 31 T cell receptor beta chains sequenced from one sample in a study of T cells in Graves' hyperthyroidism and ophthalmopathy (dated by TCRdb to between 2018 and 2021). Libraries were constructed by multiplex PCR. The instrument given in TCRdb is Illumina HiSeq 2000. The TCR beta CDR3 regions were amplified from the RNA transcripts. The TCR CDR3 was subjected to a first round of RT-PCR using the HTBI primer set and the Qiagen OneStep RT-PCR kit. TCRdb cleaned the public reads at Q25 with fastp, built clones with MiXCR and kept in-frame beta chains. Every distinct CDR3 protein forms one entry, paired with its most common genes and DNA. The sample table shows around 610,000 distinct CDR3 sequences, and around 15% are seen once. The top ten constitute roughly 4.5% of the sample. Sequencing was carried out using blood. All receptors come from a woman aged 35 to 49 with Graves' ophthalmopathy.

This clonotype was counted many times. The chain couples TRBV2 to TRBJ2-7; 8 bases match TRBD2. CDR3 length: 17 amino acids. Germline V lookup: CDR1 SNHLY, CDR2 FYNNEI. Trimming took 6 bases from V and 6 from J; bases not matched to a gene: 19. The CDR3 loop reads CASSEDVGVVAGREQYF. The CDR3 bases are TGTGCCAGCAGCGAGGACGTTGGGGTGGTAGCGGGACGCGAGCAGTACTTC.

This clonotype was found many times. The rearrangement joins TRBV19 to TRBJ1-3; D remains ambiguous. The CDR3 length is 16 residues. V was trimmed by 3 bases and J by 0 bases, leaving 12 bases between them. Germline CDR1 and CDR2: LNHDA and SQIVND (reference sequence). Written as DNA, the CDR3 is TGTGCCAGTAGTATTGACTTTCCCGACTCTGGAAACACCATATATTTT. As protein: CASSIDFPDSGNTIYF.

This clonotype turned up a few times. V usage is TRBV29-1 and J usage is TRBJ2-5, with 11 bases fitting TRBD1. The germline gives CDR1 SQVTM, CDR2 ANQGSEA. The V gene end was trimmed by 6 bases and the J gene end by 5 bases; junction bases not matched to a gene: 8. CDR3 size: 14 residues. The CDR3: CSVQRDRGEETQYF. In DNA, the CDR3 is TGCAGCGTCCAGAGGGACAGGGGGGAGGAGACCCAGTACTTC.

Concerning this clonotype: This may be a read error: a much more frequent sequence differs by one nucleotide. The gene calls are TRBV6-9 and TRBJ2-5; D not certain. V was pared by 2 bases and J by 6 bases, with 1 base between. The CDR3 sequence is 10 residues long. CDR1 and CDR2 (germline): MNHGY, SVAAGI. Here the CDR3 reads CASSYKTQYF. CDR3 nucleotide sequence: TGTGCCAGCAGTTATAAGACCCAGTACTTC.

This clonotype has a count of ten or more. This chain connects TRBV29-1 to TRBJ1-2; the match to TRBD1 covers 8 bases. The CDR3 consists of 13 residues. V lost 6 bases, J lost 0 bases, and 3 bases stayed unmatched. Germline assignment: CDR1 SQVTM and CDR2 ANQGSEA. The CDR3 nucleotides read TGCAGCGTCGCGACAGGGGCTAACTATGGCTACACCTTC. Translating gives CSVATGANYGYTF.

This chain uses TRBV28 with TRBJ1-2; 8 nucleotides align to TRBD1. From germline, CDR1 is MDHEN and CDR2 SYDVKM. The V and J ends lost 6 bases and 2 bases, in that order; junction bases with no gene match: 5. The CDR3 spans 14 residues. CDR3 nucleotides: TGTGCCAGCAGGCGGGACAGGATAAACTATGGCTACACCTTC. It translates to CASRRDRINYGYTF.

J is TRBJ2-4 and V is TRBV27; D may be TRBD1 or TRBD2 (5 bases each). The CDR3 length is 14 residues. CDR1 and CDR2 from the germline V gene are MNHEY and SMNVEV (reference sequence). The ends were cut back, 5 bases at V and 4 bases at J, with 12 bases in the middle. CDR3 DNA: TGTGCCAGCAGTGGCCGGGACCGGAAAAACATTCAGTACTTC. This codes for CASSGRDRKNIQYF.

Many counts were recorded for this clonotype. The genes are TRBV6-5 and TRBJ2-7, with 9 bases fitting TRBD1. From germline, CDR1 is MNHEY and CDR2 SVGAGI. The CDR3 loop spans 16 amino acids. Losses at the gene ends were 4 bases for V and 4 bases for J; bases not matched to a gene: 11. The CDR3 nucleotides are TGTGCCAGCAGTTTTCGGACAGGGGCTTTTGCGTACGAGCAGTACTTC. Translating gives CASSFRTGAFAYEQYF.

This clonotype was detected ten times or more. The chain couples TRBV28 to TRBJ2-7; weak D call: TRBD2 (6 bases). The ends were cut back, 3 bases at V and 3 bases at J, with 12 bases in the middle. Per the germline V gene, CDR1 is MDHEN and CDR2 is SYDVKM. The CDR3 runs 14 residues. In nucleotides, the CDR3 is TGTGCCAGCAGTTTTTACGGGGAGGTCTACGAGCAGTACTTC. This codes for CASSFYGEVYEQYF.

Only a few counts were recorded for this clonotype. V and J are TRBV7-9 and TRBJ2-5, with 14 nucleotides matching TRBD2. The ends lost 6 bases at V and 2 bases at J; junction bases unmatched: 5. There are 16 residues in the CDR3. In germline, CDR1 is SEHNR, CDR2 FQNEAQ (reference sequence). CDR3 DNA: TGTGCCAGCAGGCAGGGACTAGCGGGAGCGCAAGAGACCCAGTACTTC. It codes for CASRQGLAGAQETQYF. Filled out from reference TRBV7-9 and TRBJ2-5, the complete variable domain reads DTGVSQNPRHKITKRGQNVTFRCDPISEHNRLYWYRQTLGQGPEFLTYFQNEAQLEKSRLLSDRFSAERPKGSFSTLEIQRTEQGDSAMYLCASRQGLAGAQETQYFGPGTRLLVL.

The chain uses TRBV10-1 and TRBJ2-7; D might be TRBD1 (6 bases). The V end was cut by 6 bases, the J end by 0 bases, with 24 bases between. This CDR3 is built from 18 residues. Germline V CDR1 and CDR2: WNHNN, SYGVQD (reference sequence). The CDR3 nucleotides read TGCGCCAGCAGCGAATTCGGCCATTCTGGACAGAGCTCCTACGAGCAGTACTTC. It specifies CASSEFGHSGQSSYEQYF.

The CDR3 DNA is TGTGCCAGTAGTGGAACAGGGGGGGGTTCACCCCTCCACTTT. Translated, it gives CASSGTGGGSPLHF. The chain joins TRBV19 to TRBJ1-6, with 8 bases lining up with TRBD1. J gave up 9 bases and V 5 bases, and 6 bases lay outside the gene matches. Germline V gives CDR1 LNHDA, CDR2 SQIVND (reference sequence). The CDR3 is made up of 14 amino acids.

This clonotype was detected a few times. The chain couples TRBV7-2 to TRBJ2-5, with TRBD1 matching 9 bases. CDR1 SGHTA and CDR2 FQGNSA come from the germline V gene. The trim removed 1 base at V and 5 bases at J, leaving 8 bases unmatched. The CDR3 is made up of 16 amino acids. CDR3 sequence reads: CASSLEQQGAGETQYF. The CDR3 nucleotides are TGTGCCAGCAGCTTAGAGCAACAGGGGGCGGGGGAGACCCAGTACTTC.

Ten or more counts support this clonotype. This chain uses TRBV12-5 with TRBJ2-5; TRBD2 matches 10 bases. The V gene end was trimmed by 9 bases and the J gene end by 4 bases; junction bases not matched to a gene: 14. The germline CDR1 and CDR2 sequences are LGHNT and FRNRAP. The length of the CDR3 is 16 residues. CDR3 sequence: CASLWSGRAQVETQYF. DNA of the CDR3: TGTGCTAGCCTTTGGAGCGGGAGGGCCCAGGTAGAGACCCAGTACTTC.

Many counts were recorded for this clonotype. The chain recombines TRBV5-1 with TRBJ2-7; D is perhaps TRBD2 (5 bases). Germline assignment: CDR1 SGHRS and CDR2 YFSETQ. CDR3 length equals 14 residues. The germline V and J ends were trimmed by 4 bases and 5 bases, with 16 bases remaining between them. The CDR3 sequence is CASSRSGTLNEQYF. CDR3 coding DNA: TGCGCCAGCAGCCGTTCGGGAACACTCAACGAGCAGTACTTC.

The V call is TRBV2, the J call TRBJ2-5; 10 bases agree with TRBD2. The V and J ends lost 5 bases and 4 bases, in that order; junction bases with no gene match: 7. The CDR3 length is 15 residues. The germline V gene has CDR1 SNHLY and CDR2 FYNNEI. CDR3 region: CASSSGTSVGETQYF. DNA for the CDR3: TGTGCCAGCAGTAGTGGGACTAGCGTAGGAGAGACCCAGTACTTC.

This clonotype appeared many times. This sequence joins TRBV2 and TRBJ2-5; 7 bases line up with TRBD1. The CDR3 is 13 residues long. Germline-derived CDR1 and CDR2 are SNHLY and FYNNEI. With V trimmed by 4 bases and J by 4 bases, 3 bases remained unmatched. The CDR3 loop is CASSARQGETQYF. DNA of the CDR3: TGTGCCAGCAGTGCTCGACAGGGAGAGACCCAGTACTTC.

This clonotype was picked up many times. CDR3 loop: CSVRTVRAYTEAFF. In DNA form, the CDR3 reads TGCAGCGTTCGTACCGTCAGAGCATACACTGAAGCTTTCTTT. The V gene is TRBV29-1, the J gene TRBJ1-1; D ambiguous. CDR3 length equals 14 residues. V lost 5 bases and J 3 bases, leaving 16 bases between the germline ends. In germline, CDR1 is SQVTM, CDR2 ANQGSEA.

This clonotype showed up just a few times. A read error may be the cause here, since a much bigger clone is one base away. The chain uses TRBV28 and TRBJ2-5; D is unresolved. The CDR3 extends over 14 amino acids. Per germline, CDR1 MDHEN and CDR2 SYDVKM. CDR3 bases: TGTGCCAGCAGCTCTTCGGGTCCGCGAGAGGCCCAGTACTTC. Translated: CASSSSGPREAQYF.

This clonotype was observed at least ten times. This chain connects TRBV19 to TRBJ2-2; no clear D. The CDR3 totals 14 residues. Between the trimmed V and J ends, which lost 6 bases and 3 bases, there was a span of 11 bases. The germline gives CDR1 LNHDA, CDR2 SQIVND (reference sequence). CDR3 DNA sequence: TGTGCCAGTAGAAGACGGGCAGACACCGGGGAGCTGTTTTTT. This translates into CASRRRADTGELFF.

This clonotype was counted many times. In nucleotides, the CDR3 is TGTGCCAGCAGTTCTGGGCGGGACTACGACGGGGAGCTGTTTTTT. Amino acid sequence: CASSSGRDYDGELFF. The chain has TRBV12-3 or TRBV12-4 and TRBJ2-2; 7 bases agree with TRBD2. J was trimmed by 7 bases and V by 4 bases; bases with no gene match: 9. The CDR3 loop spans 15 amino acids.

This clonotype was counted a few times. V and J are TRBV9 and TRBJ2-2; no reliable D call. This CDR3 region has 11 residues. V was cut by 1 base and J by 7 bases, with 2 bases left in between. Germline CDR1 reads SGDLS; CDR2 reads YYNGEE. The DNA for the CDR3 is TGTGCCAGCAGCGTAAGCGGGGAGCTGTTTTTT. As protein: CASSVSGELFF.

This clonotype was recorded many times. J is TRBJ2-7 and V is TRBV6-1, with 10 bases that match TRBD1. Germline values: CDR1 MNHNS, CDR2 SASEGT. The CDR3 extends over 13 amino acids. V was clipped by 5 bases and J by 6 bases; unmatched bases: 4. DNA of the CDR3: TGTGCCAGCAGTCGGGGACAGGGGCTCGAGCAGTACTTC. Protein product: CASSRGQGLEQYF.

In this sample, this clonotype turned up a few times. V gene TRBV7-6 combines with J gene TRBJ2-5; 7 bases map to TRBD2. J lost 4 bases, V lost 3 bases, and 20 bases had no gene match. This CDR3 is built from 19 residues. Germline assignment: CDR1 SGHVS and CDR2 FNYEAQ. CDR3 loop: CASSFQPIGRIVRRETQYF. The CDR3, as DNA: TGTGCCAGCAGCTTCCAACCTATCGGGAGGATTGTTAGGAGAGAGACCCAGTACTTC.

This CDR3 reads CASSLVPAELFF. In nucleotides, the CDR3 is TGTGCCAGCAGTTTAGTTCCAGCGGAGCTGTTTTTT. This chain joins TRBV12-3 or TRBV12-4 and TRBJ2-2, with unresolved D. Trimming cost V 1 base and J 10 bases, with 7 bases left between them. This CDR3 spans 12 amino acids.

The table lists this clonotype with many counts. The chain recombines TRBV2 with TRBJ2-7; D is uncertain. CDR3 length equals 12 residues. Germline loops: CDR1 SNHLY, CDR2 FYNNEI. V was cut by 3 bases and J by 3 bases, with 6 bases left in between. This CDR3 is CASSDGFYEQYF. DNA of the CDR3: TGTGCCAGCAGTGACGGTTTCTACGAGCAGTACTTC. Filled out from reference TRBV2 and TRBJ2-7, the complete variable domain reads EPEVTQTPSHQVTQMGQEVILRCVPISNHLYFYWYRQILGQKVEFLVSFYNNEISEKSEIFDDQFSVERPDGSNFTLKIRSTKLEDSAMYFCASSDGFYEQYFGPGTRLTVT.

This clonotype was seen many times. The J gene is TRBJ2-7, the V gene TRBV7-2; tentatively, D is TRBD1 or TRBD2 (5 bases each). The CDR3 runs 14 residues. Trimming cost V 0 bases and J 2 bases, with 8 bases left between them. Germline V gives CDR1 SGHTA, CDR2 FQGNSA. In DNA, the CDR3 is TGTGCCAGCAGCTTAGCCGGGGACGCCTACGAGCAGTACTTC. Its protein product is CASSLAGDAYEQYF.

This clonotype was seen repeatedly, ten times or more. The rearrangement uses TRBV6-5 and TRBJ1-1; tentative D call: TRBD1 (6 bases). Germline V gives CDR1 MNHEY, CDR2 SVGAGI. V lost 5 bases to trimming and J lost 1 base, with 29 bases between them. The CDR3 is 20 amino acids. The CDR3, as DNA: TGTGCCAGCAGTCGGAACAGGGTCCGGTCCTACTGGGGGACGAACACTGAAGCTTTCTTT. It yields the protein CASSRNRVRSYWGTNTEAFF.

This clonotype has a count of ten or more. For the CDR3, the DNA is TGTGCCAGCAGCCCTCTTACGCGAGGGATGGGTAACACCGGGGAGCTGTTTTTT. Translating gives CASSPLTRGMGNTGELFF. The chain combines TRBV11-2 with TRBJ2-2; the D gene is possibly TRBD2 (5 bases). Germline assignment: CDR1 SGHAT and CDR2 FQNNGV. The CDR3 runs to 18 residues. The V end lost 5 bases, the J end lost 2 bases, and 21 bases lay between the germline ends.

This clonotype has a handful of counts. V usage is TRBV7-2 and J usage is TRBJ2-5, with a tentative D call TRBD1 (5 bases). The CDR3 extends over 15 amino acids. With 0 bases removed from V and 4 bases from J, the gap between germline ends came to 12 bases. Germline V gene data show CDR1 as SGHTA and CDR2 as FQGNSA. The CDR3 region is CASSLASAQGETQYF. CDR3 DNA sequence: TGTGCCAGCAGCTTAGCGTCCGCCCAGGGAGAGACCCAGTACTTC.

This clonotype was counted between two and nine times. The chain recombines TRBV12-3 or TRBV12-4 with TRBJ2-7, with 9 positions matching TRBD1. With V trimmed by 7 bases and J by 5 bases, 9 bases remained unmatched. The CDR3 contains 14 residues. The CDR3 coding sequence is TGTGCCAGCAACCCGGGACAGGGTAGCAACGAGCAGTACTTC. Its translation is CASNPGQGSNEQYF.